Included here is one T cell receptor beta chain sequence, with context. This sample was taken from a study of tissue T cells after allogeneic stem cell transplantation. Profiling relied on immunoSEQ multiplex PCR, and the TCRdb table lists in-frame clones only, not all of them. Of about 43,000 clones listed, more than 90% are singletons. The CDR3 has 14 amino acids. Germline values: CDR1 SGHRS, CDR2 YFSETQ. Trimming shortened V by 6 bases and J by 6 bases, and 19 bases separated the two germline ends. The TCR originated in a woman aged 35 to 70 who later had graft-versus-host disease after an allogeneic stem cell transplant. The starting material was blood, obtained before transplantation. The V call is TRBV5-1, the J call TRBJ2-7; possible D gene TRBD2, 6 bases. In nucleotides, the CDR3 is TGCGCCAGCACCCCGGCGGGGTATCCTTCCGAGCAGTACTTC. It specifies CASTPAGYPSEQYF.